This entry lists 30 T cell receptor beta chains sequenced from one sample in a study of regulatory T cells in long-lasting Graves disease (dated by TCRdb to 2020 to 2023). The sample's time point label, in plain terms: newly diagnosed GD, antithyroid drugs for less than 3 months. RNA was extracted from PBMCs in TRIzol for both TCR sequencing and RNA sequencing. The method was multiplex PCR. Sequenced on an Illumina HiSeq 4000. CDR3 regions were amplified by Arm-PCR with iRepertoire HTBI primers to construct TCR beta libraries. The raw public data were reprocessed by TCRdb itself: fastp quality trimming at Q25, MiXCR clonotype calling, in-frame beta chains only. Each CDR3 protein gets just one entry, which takes the most common genes and DNA from the rows behind it. For this sample the table gives fewer than 650,000 distinct CDR3 sequences, of which roughly 15% were detected only once. The top ten hold more than 10% of the sample.

This sample was shared with a second study, whose subject was T cells in Graves' hyperthyroidism and ophthalmopathy.

Sequencing was performed on peripheral blood mononuclear cells (PBMCs), taken at new diagnosis, from a patient treated with antithyroid drugs. The receptors were gathered from a man aged 18 to 29 with Graves disease. Donor details come from another sample of the same person, matched by shared clones.

This clonotype was observed at least ten times. The V call is TRBV3-1, the J call TRBJ2-5; 8 positions agree with TRBD2. Per germline, CDR1 LGHDT and CDR2 YNNKEL (reference sequence). Germline trimming cut 4 bases from V and 4 bases from J; bases unmatched to any gene: 11. The CDR3 is made up of 16 amino acids. DNA for the CDR3: TGTGCCAGCAGCCCTCGATCGGGACTAGGGGCAGAGACCCAGTACTTC. Protein: CASSPRSGLGAETQYF.

This clonotype was observed a handful of times. The chain links TRBV28 to TRBJ2-3; 10 bases line up with TRBD1. CDR3 length: 17 residues. Looked up from germline, CDR1 is MDHEN and CDR2 is SYDVKM. Trimming at V came to 3 bases and at J to 0 bases, leaving 6 bases not matched to a gene. CDR3 nucleotide sequence: TGTGCCAGCAGTTTCCCGGCGGACAGGGGGAGCACAGATACGCAGTATTTT. This gives the protein CASSFPADRGSTDTQYF.

In this sample, this clonotype turned up a few times. The V and J genes are TRBV5-1 and TRBJ2-7; D gene unclear. Trimming stripped 4 bases from V and 5 bases from J, with 19 bases between. CDR3 length: 15 amino acids. The germline CDR1 and CDR2 sequences are SGHRS and YFSETQ. CDR3 amino acids: CASSLDGSPSNEQYF. CDR3 DNA: TGCGCCAGCAGCCTCGATGGATCCCCTTCCAACGAGCAGTACTTC.

This clonotype was seen repeatedly, ten times or more. The chain uses TRBV12-3 or TRBV12-4 and TRBJ2-1; 10 bases map to TRBD2. This CDR3 contains 15 residues. With 2 bases clipped from V and 10 bases from J, the junction kept 8 bases outside the gene matches. The DNA of the CDR3 is TGTGCCAGCAGTTTAACGAGCGGGGGGGTCCCAGAGCAGTTCTTC. This sequence encodes CASSLTSGGVPEQFF.

V gene TRBV5-6 combines with J gene TRBJ1-3; D might be TRBD1 (5 bases). Germline V gene sequence: CDR1 SGHDT, CDR2 YYEEEE. Deletions cut 5 bases from V and 5 bases from J, with 17 bases between. The CDR3 is made up of 15 amino acids. The CDR3 nucleotides read TGTGCCAGCAGTCCAGGGAACGACATCCGAAACACCATATATTTT. This sequence encodes CASSPGNDIRNTIYF.

The chain employs TRBV14 and TRBJ2-2; weak D call: TRBD2 (5 bases). The CDR3 consists of 16 residues. Per the germline V gene, CDR1 is SGHDN and CDR2 is FVKESK. The V end was cut by 1 base, the J end by 5 bases, with 14 bases between. DNA for the CDR3: TGTGCCAGCAGCCAAGCGGGATTAGTGGGAACCGGGGAGCTGTTTTTT. Protein sequence: CASSQAGLVGTGELFF.

This clonotype was detected many times. This chain joins TRBV3-1 and TRBJ1-1; D remains unclear. The CDR3 sequence is 16 residues long. Germline lookup yields CDR1 LGHDT and CDR2 YNNKEL (reference sequence). V shed 1 base and J shed 1 base, with 13 bases lying between them. The CDR3 DNA follows: TGTGCCAGCAGCCAAGTGGCCACAGTTACGAACACTGAAGCTTTCTTT. It specifies CASSQVATVTNTEAFF.

The chain uses TRBV5-5 and TRBJ2-5; 8 nucleotides match TRBD1. Germline CDR1 reads SGHKS; CDR2 reads YYEKEE (reference sequence). The CDR3 extends over 14 amino acids. The J segment lost 4 bases and the V segment lost 5 bases, leaving 7 bases of the junction unmatched. CDR3 sequence reads: CASSLDRVGETQYF. The DNA for the CDR3 is TGTGCCAGCAGTCTGGACAGGGTCGGAGAGACCCAGTACTTC.

For this clonotype: In this CDR3 the conserved last residue, phenylalanine or tryptophan, is missing, so a read error is likely. CDR3 nucleotide sequence: TGCGCCAGCAGCTTGTGGGAGGGATCCCTCACCGGGGAGCTGTTTCTT. Translating it yields CASSLWEGSLTGELFL. The chain recombines TRBV5-1 with TRBJ2-2; 7 nucleotides agree with TRBD2. With V trimmed by 1 base and J by 4 bases, 7 bases remained unmatched. Per the germline V gene, CDR1 is SGHRS and CDR2 is YFSETQ. The CDR3 contains 16 residues.

On this clonotype itself: This may be a read error: a much more frequent sequence differs by one nucleotide. This rearrangement joins TRBV5-4 to TRBJ2-7, with D hard to call. Trimming took 0 bases from V and 6 from J, leaving 4 bases between them. The length of the CDR3 is 11 residues. CDR1 and CDR2 from the germline V gene are SGHNT and YYREEE (reference sequence). The CDR3 protein is CASSLEREQYF. The CDR3 bases are TGTGCCAGCAGCTTGGAACGCGAGCAGTACTTC.

This clonotype has only a few counts. V is TRBV4-1 and J is TRBJ1-1; D not resolved. V was clipped by 0 bases and J by 9 bases, with 8 bases between them. The CDR3 sequence is 12 residues long. Germline V lookup: CDR1 MGHRA, CDR2 YSYEKL. The CDR3 DNA follows: TGCGCCAGCAGCCAAGAAACAAAAAAAGCTTTCTTT. Its translation is CASSQETKKAFF.

There are a few counts of this clonotype. This rearrangement joins TRBV9 to TRBJ2-3; 10 bases match TRBD2. The CDR3 is 16 amino acids. Per the germline V gene, CDR1 is SGDLS and CDR2 is YYNGEE. Trimming cost V 3 bases and J 6 bases; bases outside gene matches: 10. The CDR3 nucleotides are TGTGCCAGCAGCGGCCTAGCGGGAGTTGATGCCGATACGCAGTATTTT. Amino acid sequence: CASSGLAGVDADTQYF.

Only a few counts were recorded for this clonotype. V usage is TRBV4-1 and J usage is TRBJ2-7; TRBD1 agrees at 7 bases. In germline, CDR1 is MGHRA, CDR2 YSYEKL. V shed 2 bases and J 5 bases; nucleotides not matched to a gene: 6. CDR3 size: 14 residues. Here the CDR3 reads CASSQKQGINEQYF. The CDR3 coding sequence is TGCGCCAGCAGCCAAAAACAGGGGATCAACGAGCAGTACTTC.

The CDR3 is CASSSRGALGTGELFF. The CDR3 DNA follows: TGTGCCAGCAGCTCCCGGGGGGCTTTGGGCACCGGGGAGCTGTTTTTT. The chain carries TRBV7-6 and TRBJ2-2, with D perhaps TRBD2 (7 bases). Trimming took off 4 bases at V and 4 bases at J, with 16 bases between the two ends. The CDR3 spans 16 residues. The V gene's germline CDR1 is SGHVS and CDR2 FNYEAQ.

This clonotype was recorded a few times. This chain uses TRBV4-1 with TRBJ2-7; D is tentatively TRBD1 or TRBD2 (6 bases each). The V gene's germline CDR1 is MGHRA and CDR2 YSYEKL. There are 15 residues in the CDR3. Trimming cost V 4 bases and J 3 bases, with 16 bases left between them. The CDR3 protein is CASSPEGELVYEQYF. The CDR3 bases are TGCGCCAGCAGCCCGGAGGGGGAATTAGTCTACGAGCAGTACTTC.

There are many counts of this clonotype. The J gene is TRBJ2-7, the V gene TRBV2; perhaps TRBD1 as D (5 bases). The CDR3 totals 14 residues. Germline CDR1 and CDR2: SNHLY and FYNNEI. With 3 bases removed from V and 4 bases from J, the gap between germline ends came to 13 bases. In DNA, the CDR3 is TGTGCCAGCAGTGACTCGGCAGGGAAATACGAGCAGTACTTC. This sequence encodes CASSDSAGKYEQYF.

The rearrangement links TRBV27 to TRBJ2-5; unclear D gene. The CDR3 consists of 15 residues. The ends were cut back, 4 bases at V and 2 bases at J, with 14 bases in the middle. Looked up from germline, CDR1 is MNHEY and CDR2 is SMNVEV (reference sequence). CDR3 region: CASSSSLGRQETQYF. DNA of the CDR3: TGTGCCAGCAGTTCCAGTCTAGGACGACAAGAGACCCAGTACTTC.

The V gene is TRBV30, the J gene TRBJ1-6; a possible D gene is TRBD1 (6 bases). With 0 bases removed from V and 8 bases from J, the gap between germline ends came to 14 bases. The CDR3 has 15 amino acids. From germline, CDR1 is GTSNPN and CDR2 SVGIG (reference sequence). This CDR3 is CAWSVGDRPYSPLHF. The DNA of the CDR3 is TGTGCCTGGAGTGTAGGCGACAGGCCATATTCACCCCTCCACTTT.

This clonotype appeared a few times. This chain links TRBV4-1 with TRBJ1-2, with D possibly TRBD1 on 6 matching bases. Germline V gene lookup returns CDR1 MGHRA and CDR2 YSYEKL. The CDR3 sequence is 14 residues long. V was cut by 4 bases and J by 2 bases, with 11 bases left in between. The CDR3 is CASSLTTGNYGYTF. CDR3 DNA sequence: TGCGCCAGCAGCCTAACGACAGGCAACTATGGCTACACCTTC.

This clonotype was observed a few times. The chain uses TRBV6-1 and TRBJ1-3, with a weak D call TRBD1 (5 bases). The germline gives CDR1 MNHNS, CDR2 SASEGT. This CDR3 region has 19 residues. Trimming removed 3 bases at V and 0 bases at J, with 21 bases between. CDR3 coding DNA: TGTGCCAGCAGTGATTGGGGTGGGATGGGGGGTCTCTCTGGAAACACCATATATTTT. Amino acids: CASSDWGGMGGLSGNTIYF.

This clonotype was seen repeatedly, ten times or more. The chain uses TRBV28 and TRBJ1-5, with D possibly TRBD1 on 5 matching bases. There are 16 residues in the CDR3. The V end lost 3 bases, the J end lost 4 bases, and 16 bases lay between the germline ends. The germline V gene encodes CDR1 MDHEN and CDR2 SYDVKM. This chain's CDR3 is CASSFSGRERNQPQHF. The CDR3 DNA sequence: TGTGCCAGCAGTTTCTCAGGCAGGGAGAGAAATCAGCCCCAGCATTTT.

Of note for this clonotype: This may be a read error: a much more frequent sequence differs by one nucleotide. This chain links TRBV12-3 or TRBV12-4 with TRBJ1-6; TRBD1 aligns across 7 bases. Germline trimming cut 7 bases from V and 8 bases from J; bases unmatched to any gene: 5. The CDR3 contains 13 residues. Written as DNA, the CDR3 is TGTGCCAGCAATCGACAGGGTCATTCACCCCTCCACTTT. Protein: CASNRQGHSPLHF.

This chain joins TRBV29-1 and TRBJ1-2, with a tentative D call TRBD1 (5 bases). Germline lookup yields CDR1 SQVTM and CDR2 ANQGSEA. The CDR3 loop spans 17 amino acids. Trimming stripped 2 bases from V and 8 bases from J, with 27 bases between. CDR3 amino acids: CSVERQSAGSLLRGYTF. Here the CDR3 DNA reads TGCAGCGTTGAACGCCAAAGTGCAGGGTCCTTATTGAGGGGCTACACCTTC.

This chain connects TRBV7-3 to TRBJ2-6, with TRBD1 identical over 7 bases. V was clipped by 4 bases and J by 1 base; unmatched bases: 4. The CDR3 sequence is 16 residues long. Germline CDR1 reads SGHTA; CDR2 reads FQGTGA. CDR3 coding DNA: TGTGCCAGCAGCTCGGGCAGGGGGTCTGGGGCCAACGTCCTGACTTTC. Its protein is CASSSGRGSGANVLTF.

With regard to this clonotype: Given a much more abundant clone one base away, this may be a read error. V gene TRBV12-3 or TRBV12-4 combines with J gene TRBJ2-3; a weak D match, TRBD2 (6 bases). The CDR3 contains 12 residues. V gave up 5 bases and J gave up 6 bases, with 9 bases separating them. CDR3 in amino acids: CASSVTSDTQYF. In DNA, the CDR3 is TGTGCCAGCAGTGTCACTAGCGATACGCAGTATTTT.

In this sample, this clonotype turned up many times. V is TRBV7-3 and J is TRBJ2-2, with 8 bases matching TRBD2. The length of the CDR3 is 15 residues. Germline V gives CDR1 SGHTA, CDR2 FQGTGA. Trimming removed 5 bases from V and 8 bases from J; junction bases left unmatched: 10. CDR3 nucleotides: TGTGCCAGCAGCCCCGTCACGGGAGGGCCTGGGGAGCTGTTTTTT. Its translation: CASSPVTGGPGELFF.

This clonotype was seen many times. The gene calls are TRBV2 and TRBJ2-2; 10 bases match TRBD2. CDR1 SNHLY and CDR2 FYNNEI come from the germline V gene. This CDR3 contains 16 residues. J was trimmed by 3 bases and V by 6 bases; bases with no gene match: 7. The CDR3: CASRGKLAGDTGELFF. CDR3 DNA sequence: TGTGCCAGCAGAGGCAAGCTAGCGGGAGACACCGGGGAGCTGTTTTTT.

Many counts were recorded for this clonotype. The J gene is TRBJ2-1, the V gene TRBV5-8, with D uncertain. The J call may be incorrect, as the DNA end agrees better with TRBJ2-5. The CDR3 runs to 13 residues. Germline V CDR1 and CDR2: SGHTS, YDEGEE. The CDR3 DNA sequence: TGTGCCAGCAGCTTGGACCCAGTAGCGACCCAGTACTTC. This translates into CASSLDPVATQYF.

The table lists this clonotype with many counts. The chain combines TRBV15 with TRBJ1-1; D is undetermined. CDR3 length: 14 residues. Germline V lookup: CDR1 LNHNV, CDR2 YYDKDF (reference sequence). V was pared by 5 bases and J by 8 bases, with 18 bases between. The CDR3 coding sequence is TGTGCCACCAGCGGGGTCGTGGGTCTGGCCGAAGCTTTCTTT. Protein sequence: CATSGVVGLAEAFF.

This clonotype was recorded at least ten times. The chain has TRBV7-2 and TRBJ1-1; TRBD1 agrees at 8 bases. Germline lookup yields CDR1 SGHTA and CDR2 FQGNSA. J was trimmed by 5 bases and V by 1 base; bases with no gene match: 18. The CDR3 has 19 amino acids. CDR3 loop: CASSLETVVWDRSGTEAFF. The CDR3, as DNA: TGTGCCAGCAGCTTAGAAACGGTGGTATGGGACAGGTCGGGGACTGAAGCTTTCTTT.